This T cell receptor beta chain was documented in a study of T cells in Graves' hyperthyroidism and ophthalmopathy. Study outcomes and limitations: The model foresaw ophthalmopathy a median roughly 6 months prior to onset.

Uncontrolled infection, other autoimmune disease, pregnancy or lactation barred patients from enrollment. In making diagnoses, clinical symptoms, serum thyroxine and TRAb, thyroid ultrasound and orbital computed tomography were all used. Comment on this clonotype: Its antigen is unknown.

CDR3 length equals 14 residues. V was pared by 9 bases and J by 4 bases, with 17 bases between. Germline assignment: CDR1 SGHRS and CDR2 YFSETQ. Authors of the study amplified TCR beta CDR3 regions from RNA transcripts. The study used the HTBI primer set for a first-round RT-PCR of the TCR CDR3. TCRdb analysed the multiplex PCR reads with MiXCR anew, one entry per CDR3 protein. This table has roughly 740,000 distinct CDR3 sequences, roughly 15% appearing once. The receptor was isolated from a young man with Graves' hyperthyroidism. Input material: blood. The rearrangement uses TRBV5-1 and TRBJ2-1; D might be TRBD1 (6 bases). The CDR3 nucleotides read TGCGCCACCTCCCCTGGGGGCCAGTACAATGAGCAGTTCTTC. Translating it yields CATSPGGQYNEQFF.